This TCR beta chain was recorded in a study of beta chain features in type 1 diabetes. The whole isolated RNA underwent reverse transcription, so sequencing captured expressed TCRB transcripts. The method was immunoSEQ multiplex PCR; TCRdb's version includes in-frame clones alone and lacks a portion of them. The table lists 640,000 or so clones, over 12% of them singletons. Regarding this clone: Its target is unknown.

Germline loops: CDR1 MNHEY, CDR2 SVGAGI. V dropped 6 bases and J dropped 2 bases, with 2 bases sitting between them. The CDR3 loop spans 12 amino acids. Broader study findings: For Type 1 diabetes patients, all four CD4+ subsets carried TCRB CDR3s that were moderately but significantly shorter.

The source is a young man with type 1 diabetes. The chain links TRBV6-5 to TRBJ2-6; D is unclear. Sequenced material: naive CD4+ T cells from blood. In nucleotides, the CDR3 is TGTGCCAGCAGCGCTGGGGCCAACGTCCTGACTTTC. Translation: CASSAGANVLTF.